This T cell receptor beta chain derives from a study of CD4 T cells in relation to SARS-CoV-2 and coronaviruses. Overall study findings and caveats: The assay detects memory recall responses, not culture-primed primary responses. Around 62% of donors had memory CD4+ clonotypes crossrecognizing SARS-CoV-2 and common cold coronavirus spike.

Some clones are missing from TCRdb's copy, which holds only in-frame ones; the method was immunoSEQ multiplex PCR. The sample contains some 35,000 clones, 70% to 90% of which appear only once. A word on this clone: The antigen is unknown.

The ends were cut back, 1 base at V and 10 bases at J, with 21 bases in the middle. In germline, CDR1 is SGHTA, CDR2 FQGNSA. The CDR3 sequence is 16 residues long. The chain combines TRBV7-2 with TRBJ2-3; maybe TRBD1 (5 bases). The sequenced sample was memory CD4+ T cells from PBMCs. The TCR sequence derives from an adult with COVID-19. The DNA for the CDR3 is TGTGCCAGCAGCTTAGAAGGTGGGGTAGACAGATACGCGCAGTATTTT. This sequence encodes CASSLEGGVDRYAQYF. The whole variable domain, filled in from reference TRBV7-2 and TRBJ2-3, reads GAGVSQSPSNKVTEKGKDVELRCDPISGHTALYWYRQSLGQGLEFLIYFQGNSAPDKSGLPSDRFSAERTGGSVSTLTIQRTQQEDSAVYLCASSLEGGVDRYAQYFGPGTRLTVL.